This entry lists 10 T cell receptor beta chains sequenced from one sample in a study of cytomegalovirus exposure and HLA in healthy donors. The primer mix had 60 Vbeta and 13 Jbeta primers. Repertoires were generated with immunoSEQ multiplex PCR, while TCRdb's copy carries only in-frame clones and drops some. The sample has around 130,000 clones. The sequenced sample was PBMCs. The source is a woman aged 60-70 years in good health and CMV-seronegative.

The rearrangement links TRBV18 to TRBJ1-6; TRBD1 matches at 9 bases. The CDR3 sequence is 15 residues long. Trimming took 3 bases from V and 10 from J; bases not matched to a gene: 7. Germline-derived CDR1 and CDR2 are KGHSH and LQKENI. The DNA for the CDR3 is TGTGCCAGCTCACCCCGGGACAGGGTTAGGTCACCCCTCCACTTT. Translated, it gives CASSPRDRVRSPLHF.

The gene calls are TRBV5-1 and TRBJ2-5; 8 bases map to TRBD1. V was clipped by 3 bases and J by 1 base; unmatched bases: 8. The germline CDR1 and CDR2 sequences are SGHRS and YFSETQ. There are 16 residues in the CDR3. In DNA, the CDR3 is TGCGCCAGCAGCTCTTGGACAGGGTCTGTCCAAGAGACCCAGTACTTC. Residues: CASSSWTGSVQETQYF.

CDR3 in DNA: TGTGCCAGCAGTTGGCAGGGCGGCGAGCAGTACTTC. It codes for CASSWQGGEQYF. The gene calls are TRBV6-5 and TRBJ2-7; D is possibly TRBD1 (5 bases). Looked up from germline, CDR1 is MNHEY and CDR2 is SVGAGI. V lost 4 bases, J lost 6 bases, and 10 bases lay in between. The CDR3 contains 12 residues.

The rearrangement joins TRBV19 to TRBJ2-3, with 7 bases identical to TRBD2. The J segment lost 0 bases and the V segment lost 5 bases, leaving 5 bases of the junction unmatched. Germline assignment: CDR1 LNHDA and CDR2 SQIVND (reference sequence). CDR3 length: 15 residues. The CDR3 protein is CASSGLGASTDTQYF. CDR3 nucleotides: TGTGCCAGTAGTGGACTAGGTGCAAGCACAGATACGCAGTATTTT.

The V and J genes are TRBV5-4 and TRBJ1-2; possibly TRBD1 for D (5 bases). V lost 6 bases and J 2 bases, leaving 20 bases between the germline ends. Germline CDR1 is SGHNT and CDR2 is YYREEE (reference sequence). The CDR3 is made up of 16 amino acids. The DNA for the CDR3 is TGTGCCAGCACAAAACCTGAAGGGCAGGGCAACTATGGCTACACCTTC. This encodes CASTKPEGQGNYGYTF.

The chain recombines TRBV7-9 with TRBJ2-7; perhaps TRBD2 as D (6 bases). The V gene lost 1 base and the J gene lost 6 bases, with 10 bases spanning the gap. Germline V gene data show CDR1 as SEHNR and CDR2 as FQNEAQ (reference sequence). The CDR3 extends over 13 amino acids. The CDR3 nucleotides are TGTGCCAGCAGCTTAGGCGGGGAACGCGAGCAGTACTTC. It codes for CASSLGGEREQYF.

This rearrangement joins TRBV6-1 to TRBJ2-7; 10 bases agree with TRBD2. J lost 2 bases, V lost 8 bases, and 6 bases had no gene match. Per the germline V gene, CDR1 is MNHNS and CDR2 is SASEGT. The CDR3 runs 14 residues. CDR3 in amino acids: CASQLAGSPYEQYF. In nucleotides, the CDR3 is TGTGCCAGCCAACTAGCGGGATCCCCCTACGAGCAGTACTTC.

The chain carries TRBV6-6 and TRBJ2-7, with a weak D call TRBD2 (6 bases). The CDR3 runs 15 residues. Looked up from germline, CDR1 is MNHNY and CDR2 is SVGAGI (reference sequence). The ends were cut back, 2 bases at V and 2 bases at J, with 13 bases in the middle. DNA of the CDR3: TGTGCCAGCAGTTACCTGGGACTCTTCACCTACGAGCAGTACTTC. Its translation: CASSYLGLFTYEQYF.

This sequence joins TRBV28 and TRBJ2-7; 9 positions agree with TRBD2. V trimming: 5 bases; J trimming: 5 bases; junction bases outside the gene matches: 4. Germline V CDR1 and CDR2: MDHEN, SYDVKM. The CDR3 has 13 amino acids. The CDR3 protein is CASSMAGGHEQYF. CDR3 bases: TGTGCCAGCAGTATGGCGGGAGGGCACGAGCAGTACTTC.

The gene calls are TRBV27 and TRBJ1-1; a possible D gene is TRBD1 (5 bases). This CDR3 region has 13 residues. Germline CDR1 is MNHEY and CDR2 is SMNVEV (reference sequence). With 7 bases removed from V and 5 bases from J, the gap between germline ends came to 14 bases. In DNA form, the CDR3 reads TGTGCCAGCACGTTAATTCGGGGGACTGAAGCTTTCTTT. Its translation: CASTLIRGTEAFF.